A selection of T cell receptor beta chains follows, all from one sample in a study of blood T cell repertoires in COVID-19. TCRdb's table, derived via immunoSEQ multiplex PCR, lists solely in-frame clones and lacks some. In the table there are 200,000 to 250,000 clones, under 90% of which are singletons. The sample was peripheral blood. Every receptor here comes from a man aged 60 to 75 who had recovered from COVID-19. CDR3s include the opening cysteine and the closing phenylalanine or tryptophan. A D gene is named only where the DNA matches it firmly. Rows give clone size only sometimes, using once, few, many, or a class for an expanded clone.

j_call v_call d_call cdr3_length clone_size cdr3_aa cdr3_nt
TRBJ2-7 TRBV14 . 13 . CASSSQGWGEQYF TGTGCCAGCAGCTCACAGGGTTGGGGCGAGCAGTACTTC
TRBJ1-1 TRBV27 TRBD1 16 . CASSSRQGRGNTEAFF TGTGCCAGCAGTTCAAGACAGGGCAGAGGGAACACTGAAGCTTTCTTT
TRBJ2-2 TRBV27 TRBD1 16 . CASSLEQGANTGELFF TGTGCCAGCAGTTTAGAACAGGGGGCGAACACCGGGGAGCTGTTTTTT
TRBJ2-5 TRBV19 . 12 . CASKWGGETQYF TGTGCCAGTAAGTGGGGAGGAGAGACCCAGTACTTC
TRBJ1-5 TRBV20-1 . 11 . CSASSGQPQHF TGCAGTGCTAGTTCGGGTCAGCCCCAGCATTTT
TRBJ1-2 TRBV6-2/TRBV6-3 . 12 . CASSPSVYGYTF TGTGCCAGCAGTCCCAGCGTGTATGGCTACACCTTC
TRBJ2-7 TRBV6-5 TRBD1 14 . CAEWDRESSYEQYF TGTGCCGAATGGGACAGGGAGAGCTCCTACGAGCAGTACTTC
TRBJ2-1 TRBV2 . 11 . CASREGYEQFF TGTGCCAGCAGGGAGGGCTATGAGCAGTTCTTC
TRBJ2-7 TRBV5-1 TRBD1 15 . CASSLAADRIHEQYF TGCGCCAGCAGCTTGGCAGCGGACAGGATCCACGAGCAGTACTTC
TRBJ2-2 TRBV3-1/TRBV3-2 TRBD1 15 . CASSQKGQVTGELFF TGTGCCAGCAGCCAAAAGGGACAGGTCACCGGGGAGCTGTTTTTT
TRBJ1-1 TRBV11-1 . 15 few CASSFGDRTNTEAFF TGTGCCAGCAGCTTTGGTGACAGAACGAACACTGAAGCTTTCTTT
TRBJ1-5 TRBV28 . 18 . CASSPPQGLVLFINGQHF TGTGCCAGCAGCCCGCCTCAGGGACTAGTTTTATTCATCAACGGCCAGCATTTT
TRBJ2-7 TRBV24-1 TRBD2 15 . CATSDWASGSREQYF TGTGCCACCAGTGATTGGGCTAGCGGGAGTCGCGAGCAGTACTTC
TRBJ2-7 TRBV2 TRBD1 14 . CASSDDRGGDEQYF TGTGCCAGCAGTGATGACAGGGGAGGTGACGAGCAGTACTTC
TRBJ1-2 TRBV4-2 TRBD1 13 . CASSHQQGQGYTF TGTGCCAGCAGCCATCAACAGGGACAGGGCTACACCTTC
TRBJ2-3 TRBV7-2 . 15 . CASSLLLFSTDTQYF TGTGCCAGCAGCTTACTTCTCTTTAGCACAGATACGCAGTATTTT
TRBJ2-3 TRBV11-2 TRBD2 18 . CASSSTLRAGAGTDTQYF TGTGCCAGCAGCTCCACCCTTAGGGCGGGAGCTGGCACAGATACGCAGTATTTT
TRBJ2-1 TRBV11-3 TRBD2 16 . CASSPGVAGGPNEQFF TGTGCCAGCAGCCCCGGGGTAGCGGGGGGGCCCAATGAGCAGTTCTTC
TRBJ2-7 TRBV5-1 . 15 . CASSLGGTPSGEQYF TGCGCCAGCAGCTTGGGAGGGACACCCTCGGGAGAGCAGTACTTC
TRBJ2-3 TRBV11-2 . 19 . CASSLDQRHTGSGTDTQYF TGTGCCAGCAGCTTAGATCAAAGGCACACTGGGAGCGGCACAGATACGCAGTATTTT
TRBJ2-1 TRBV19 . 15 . CASRPQVDPGHEQFF TGTGCCAGTAGACCACAGGTTGACCCTGGCCATGAGCAGTTCTTC
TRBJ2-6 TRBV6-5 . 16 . CASSYKRESGANVLTF TGTGCCAGCAGTTACAAACGGGAGTCTGGGGCCAACGTCCTGACTTTC
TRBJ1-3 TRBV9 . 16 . CASSPRTVNSGNTIYF TGTGCCAGCAGCCCGAGGACAGTGAACTCTGGAAACACCATATATTTT
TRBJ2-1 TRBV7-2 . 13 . CASSLGSYNEQFF TGTGCCAGCAGCTTAGGCAGCTACAATGAGCAGTTCTTC
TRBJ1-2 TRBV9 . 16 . CASSAWTAPGGYGYTF TGTGCCAGCAGCGCCTGGACTGCGCCCGGGGGCTATGGCTACACCTTC
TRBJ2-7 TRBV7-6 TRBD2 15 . CASSSISGGNHEQYF TGTGCCAGCAGCTCCATTAGCGGGGGAAACCACGAGCAGTACTTC
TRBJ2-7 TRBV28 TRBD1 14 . CASRETGNLYEQYF TGTGCCAGCAGAGAGACAGGGAACCTTTACGAGCAGTACTTC
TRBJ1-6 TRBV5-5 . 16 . CASSFGFGQNNSPLHF TGTGCCAGCAGCTTTGGTTTTGGACAGAATAATTCACCCCTCCACTTT
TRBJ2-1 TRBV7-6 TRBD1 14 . CASSPLTGVNEQFF TGTGCCAGCAGCCCCTTGACAGGGGTTAATGAGCAGTTCTTC
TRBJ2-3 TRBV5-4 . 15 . CASSLSASDTDTQYF TGTGCCAGCAGCTTGTCGGCTAGCGACACAGATACGCAGTATTTT
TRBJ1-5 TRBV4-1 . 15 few CASSQDANSIQPQHF TGCGCCAGCAGCCAAGACGCCAACAGTATTCAGCCCCAGCATTTT
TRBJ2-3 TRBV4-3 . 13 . CASSQGPWGEKYF TGCGCCAGCAGCCAAGGTCCCTGGGGGGAGAAGTATTTT
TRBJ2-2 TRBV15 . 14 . CATSRGRFTGELFF TGTGCCACCAGCAGAGGGCGGTTCACCGGGGAGCTGTTTTTT
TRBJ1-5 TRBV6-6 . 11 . CASSLNQPQHF TGTGCCAGCAGCTTGAATCAGCCCCAGCATTTT
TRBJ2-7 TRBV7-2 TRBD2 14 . CASSTTSGSYEQYF TGTGCCAGCAGCACGACTAGCGGGTCCTACGAGCAGTACTTC
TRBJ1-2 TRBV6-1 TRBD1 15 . CASYPTGGTNYGYTF TGTGCCAGCTACCCCACAGGGGGCACTAACTATGGCTACACCTTC
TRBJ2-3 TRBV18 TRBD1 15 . CASSLGQGMGDTQYF TGTGCCAGCTCTCTCGGACAGGGCATGGGAGATACGCAGTATTTT
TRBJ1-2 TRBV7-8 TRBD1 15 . CASSPRDRANYGYTF TGTGCCAGCAGCCCGCGGGACAGGGCCAACTATGGCTACACCTTC
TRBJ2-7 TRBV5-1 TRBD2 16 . CASRPAGAGGSGEQYF TGCGCCAGCAGGCCGGCGGGTGCGGGAGGGTCGGGCGAGCAGTACTTC
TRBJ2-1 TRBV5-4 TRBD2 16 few CASSSKLAGGRNEQFF TGTGCCAGCAGCTCCAAACTAGCGGGGGGGCGTAATGAGCAGTTCTTC
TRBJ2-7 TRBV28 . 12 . CASSLGQYEQYF TGTGCCAGCAGCCTTGGACAGTACGAGCAGTACTTC
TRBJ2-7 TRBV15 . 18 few CATSTGGMGPTSSYEQYF TGTGCCACCAGCACTGGGGGGATGGGACCCACTAGCTCCTACGAGCAGTACTTC
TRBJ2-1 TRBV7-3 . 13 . CASSPPNRNEQFF TGTGCCAGCAGCCCGCCTAACCGCAATGAGCAGTTCTTC
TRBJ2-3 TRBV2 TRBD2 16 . CASSERLAGVTDTQYF TGTGCCAGCAGTGAACGCTTAGCGGGGGTCACAGATACGCAGTATTTT
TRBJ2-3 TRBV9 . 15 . CASSTWDSYTDTQYF TGTGCCAGCAGCACCTGGGACTCCTACACAGATACGCAGTATTTT
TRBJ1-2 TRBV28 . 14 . CASSIGGTGYGYTF TGTGCCAGCAGTATCGGGGGTACGGGCTATGGCTACACCTTC
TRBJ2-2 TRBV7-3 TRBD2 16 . CASSLVGGANTGELFF TGTGCCAGCAGCTTAGTGGGAGGGGCGAACACCGGGGAGCTGTTTTTT
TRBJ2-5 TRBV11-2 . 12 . CASSLDRETQYF TGTGCCAGCAGCTTGGACAGAGAGACCCAGTACTTC
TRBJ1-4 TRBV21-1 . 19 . CASSKDRVGTGRANEKLFF TGTGCCAGCAGCAAAGATAGAGTGGGGACAGGGCGGGCTAATGAAAAACTGTTTTTT
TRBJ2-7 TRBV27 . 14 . CASSPGGGSYEQYF TGTGCCAGCAGCCCTGGAGGAGGCTCCTACGAGCAGTACTTC
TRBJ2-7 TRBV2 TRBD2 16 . CASSSSGGVLPYEQYF TGTGCCAGCAGTAGTAGCGGGGGGGTCCTTCCCTACGAGCAGTACTTC
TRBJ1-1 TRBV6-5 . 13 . CASKGFGSTEAFF TGTGCCAGCAAGGGCTTCGGGAGCACTGAAGCTTTCTTT